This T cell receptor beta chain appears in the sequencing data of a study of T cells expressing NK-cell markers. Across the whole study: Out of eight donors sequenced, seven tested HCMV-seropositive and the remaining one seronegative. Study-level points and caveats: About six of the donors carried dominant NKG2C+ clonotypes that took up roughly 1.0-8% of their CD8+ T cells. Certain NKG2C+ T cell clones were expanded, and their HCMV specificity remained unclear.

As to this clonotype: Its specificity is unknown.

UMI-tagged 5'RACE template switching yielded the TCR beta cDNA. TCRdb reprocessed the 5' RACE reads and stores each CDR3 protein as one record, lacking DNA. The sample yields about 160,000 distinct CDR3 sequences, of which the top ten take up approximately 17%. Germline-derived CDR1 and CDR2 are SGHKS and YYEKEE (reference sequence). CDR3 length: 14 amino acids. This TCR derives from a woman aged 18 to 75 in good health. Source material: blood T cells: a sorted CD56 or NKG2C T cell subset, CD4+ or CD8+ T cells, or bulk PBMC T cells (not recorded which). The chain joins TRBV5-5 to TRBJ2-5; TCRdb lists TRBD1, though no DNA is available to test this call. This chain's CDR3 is CASSVTGDQETQYF. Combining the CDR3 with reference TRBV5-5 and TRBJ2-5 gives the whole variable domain DAGVTQSPTHLIKTRGQQVTLRCSPISGHKSVSWYQQVLGQGPQFIFQYYEKEERGRGNFPDRFSARQFPNYSSELNVNALLLGDSALYLCASSVTGDQETQYFGPGTRLLVL.